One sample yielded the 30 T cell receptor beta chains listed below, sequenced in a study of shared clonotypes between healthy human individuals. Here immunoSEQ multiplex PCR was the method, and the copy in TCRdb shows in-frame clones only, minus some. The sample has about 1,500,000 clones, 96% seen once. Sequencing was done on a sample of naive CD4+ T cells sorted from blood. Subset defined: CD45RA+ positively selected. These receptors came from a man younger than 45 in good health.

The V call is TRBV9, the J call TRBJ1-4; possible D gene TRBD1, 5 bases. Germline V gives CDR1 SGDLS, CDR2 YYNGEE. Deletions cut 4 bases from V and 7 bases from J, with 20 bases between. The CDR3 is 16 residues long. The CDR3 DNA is TGTGCCAGCAGCCCCCTCGACGGGGCCCGGGGTGAAAAACTGTTTTTT. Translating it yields CASSPLDGARGEKLFF.

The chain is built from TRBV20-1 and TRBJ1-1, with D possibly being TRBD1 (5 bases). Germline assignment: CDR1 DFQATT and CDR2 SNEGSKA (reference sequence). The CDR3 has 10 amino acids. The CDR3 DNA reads TGCAGCCACGGGGGCACTGAAGCTTTCTTT. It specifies CSHGGTEAFF.

The CDR3, as DNA: TGCGCCAGCAGCTTGTTGGGTCTGAACACCGGGGAGCTGTTTTTT. Encoded protein: CASSLLGLNTGELFF. The V gene is TRBV5-1, the J gene TRBJ2-2; D remains unclear. Germline V lookup: CDR1 SGHRS, CDR2 YFSETQ. V lost 1 base and J lost 1, with 8 bases in between. This CDR3 has 15 residues. Full variable domain (rest looked up from reference TRBV5-1 and TRBJ2-2): KAGVTQTPRYLIKTRGQQVTLSCSPISGHRSVSWYQQTPGQGLQFLFEYFSETQRNKGNFPGRFSGRQFSNSRSEMNVSTLELGDSALYLCASSLLGLNTGELFFGEGSRLTVL.

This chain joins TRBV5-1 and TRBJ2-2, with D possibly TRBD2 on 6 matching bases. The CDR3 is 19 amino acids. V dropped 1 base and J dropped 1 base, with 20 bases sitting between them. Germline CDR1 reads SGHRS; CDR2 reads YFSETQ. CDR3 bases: TGCGCCAGCAGCTTGTGGGCAGTTATAGCGGAGCGGAACACCGGGGAGCTGTTTTTT. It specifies CASSLWAVIAERNTGELFF.

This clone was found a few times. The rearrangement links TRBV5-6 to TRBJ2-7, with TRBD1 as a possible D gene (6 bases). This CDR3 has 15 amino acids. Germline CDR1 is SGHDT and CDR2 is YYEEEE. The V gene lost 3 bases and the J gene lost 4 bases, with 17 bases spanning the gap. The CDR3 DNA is TGTGCCAGCAGCTATACCGGGACACATCTTTACGAGCAGTACTTC. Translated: CASSYTGTHLYEQYF.

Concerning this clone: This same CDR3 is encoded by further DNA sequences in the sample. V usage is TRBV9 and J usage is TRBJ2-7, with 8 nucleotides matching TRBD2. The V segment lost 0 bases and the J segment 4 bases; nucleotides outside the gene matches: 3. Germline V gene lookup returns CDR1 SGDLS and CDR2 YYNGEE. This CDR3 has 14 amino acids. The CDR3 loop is CASSVAASGYEQYF. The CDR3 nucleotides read TGTGCCAGCAGCGTAGCGGCTAGCGGGTACGAGCAGTACTTC.

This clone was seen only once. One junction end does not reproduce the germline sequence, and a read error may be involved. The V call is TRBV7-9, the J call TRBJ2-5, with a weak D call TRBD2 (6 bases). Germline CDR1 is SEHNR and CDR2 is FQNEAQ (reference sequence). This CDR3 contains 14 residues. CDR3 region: CASSDGTFQEAQYF. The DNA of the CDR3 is TGTGCCAGCAGCGACGGGACTTTCCAAGAGGCCCAGTACTTC.

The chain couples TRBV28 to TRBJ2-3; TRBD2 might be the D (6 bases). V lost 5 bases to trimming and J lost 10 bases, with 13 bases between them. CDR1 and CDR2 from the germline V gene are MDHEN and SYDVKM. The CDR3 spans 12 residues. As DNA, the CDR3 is TGTGCCAGCAGTACACTGGCGGGATCGCAGTATTTT. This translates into CASSTLAGSQYF. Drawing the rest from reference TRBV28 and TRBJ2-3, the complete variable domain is DVKVTQSSRYLVKRTGEKVFLECVQDMDHENMFWYRQDPGLGLRLIYFSYDVKMKEKGDIPEGYSVSREKKERFSLILESASTNQTSMYLCASSTLAGSQYFGPGTRLTVL.

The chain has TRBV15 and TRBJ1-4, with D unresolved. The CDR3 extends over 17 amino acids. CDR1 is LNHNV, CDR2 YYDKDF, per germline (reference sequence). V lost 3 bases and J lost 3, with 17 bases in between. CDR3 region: CATSSELLGKSNEKLFF. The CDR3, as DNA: TGTGCCACCAGCAGCGAACTCCTAGGCAAGTCTAATGAAAAACTGTTTTTT.

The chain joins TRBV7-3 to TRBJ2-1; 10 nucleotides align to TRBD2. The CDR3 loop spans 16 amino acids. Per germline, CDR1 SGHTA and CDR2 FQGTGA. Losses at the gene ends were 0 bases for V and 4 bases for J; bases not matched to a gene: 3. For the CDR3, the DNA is TGTGCCAGCAGCTTAACGCCTAGCGGGGGATACAATGAGCAGTTCTTC. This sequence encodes CASSLTPSGGYNEQFF.

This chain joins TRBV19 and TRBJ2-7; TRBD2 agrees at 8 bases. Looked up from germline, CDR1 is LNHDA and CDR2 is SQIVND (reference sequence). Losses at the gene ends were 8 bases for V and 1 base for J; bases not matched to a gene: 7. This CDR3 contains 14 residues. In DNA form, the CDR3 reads TGTGCCAGTGGCCCGACTAGCGTATCCTACGAGCAGTACTTC. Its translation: CASGPTSVSYEQYF.

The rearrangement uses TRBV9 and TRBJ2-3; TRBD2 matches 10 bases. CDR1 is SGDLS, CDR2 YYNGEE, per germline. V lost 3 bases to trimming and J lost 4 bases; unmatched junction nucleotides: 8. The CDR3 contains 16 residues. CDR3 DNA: TGTGCCAGCAGCGCGTTGAGCGGGAGGGTTGCAGATACGCAGTATTTT. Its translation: CASSALSGRVADTQYF.

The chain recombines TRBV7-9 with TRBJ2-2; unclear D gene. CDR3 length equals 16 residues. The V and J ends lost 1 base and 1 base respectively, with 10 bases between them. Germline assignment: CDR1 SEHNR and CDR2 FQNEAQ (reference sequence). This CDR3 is CASSLGAGLNTGELFF. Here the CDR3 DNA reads TGTGCCAGCAGCTTAGGGGCAGGATTGAACACCGGGGAGCTGTTTTTT.

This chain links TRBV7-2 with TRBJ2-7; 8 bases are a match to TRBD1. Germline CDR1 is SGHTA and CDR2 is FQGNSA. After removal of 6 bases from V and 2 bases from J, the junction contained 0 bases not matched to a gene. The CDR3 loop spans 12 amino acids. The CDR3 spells CASRQGAYEQYF. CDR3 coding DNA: TGTGCCAGCAGACAGGGGGCCTACGAGCAGTACTTC.

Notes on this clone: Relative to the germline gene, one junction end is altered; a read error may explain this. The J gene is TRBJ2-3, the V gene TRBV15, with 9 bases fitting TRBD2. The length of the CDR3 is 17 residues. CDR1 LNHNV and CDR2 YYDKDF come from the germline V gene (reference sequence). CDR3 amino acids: CATSREREGTSRDTQYF. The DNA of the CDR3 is TGTGCCACCAGCAGAGAACGGGAGGGGACTAGCAGAGATACGCAGTATTTT.

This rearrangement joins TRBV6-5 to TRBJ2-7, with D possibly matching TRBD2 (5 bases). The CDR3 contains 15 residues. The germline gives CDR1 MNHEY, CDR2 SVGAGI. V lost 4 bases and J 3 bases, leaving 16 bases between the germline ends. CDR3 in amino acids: CASSSSGVGFYEQYF. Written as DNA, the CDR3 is TGTGCCAGCAGTTCCTCCGGGGTGGGGTTCTACGAGCAGTACTTC.

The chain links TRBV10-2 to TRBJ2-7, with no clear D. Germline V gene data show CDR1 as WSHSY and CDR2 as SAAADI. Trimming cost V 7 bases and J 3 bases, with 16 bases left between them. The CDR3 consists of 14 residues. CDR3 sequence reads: CASTNLRTNYEQYF. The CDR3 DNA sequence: TGCGCCAGCACCAATCTCCGGACCAACTACGAGCAGTACTTC.

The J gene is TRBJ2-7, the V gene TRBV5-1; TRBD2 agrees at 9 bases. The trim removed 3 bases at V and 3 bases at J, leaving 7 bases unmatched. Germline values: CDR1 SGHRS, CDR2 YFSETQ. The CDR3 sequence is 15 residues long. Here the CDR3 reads CASSYGLAWSYEQYF. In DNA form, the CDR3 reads TGCGCCAGCAGCTACGGACTAGCGTGGAGCTACGAGCAGTACTTC.

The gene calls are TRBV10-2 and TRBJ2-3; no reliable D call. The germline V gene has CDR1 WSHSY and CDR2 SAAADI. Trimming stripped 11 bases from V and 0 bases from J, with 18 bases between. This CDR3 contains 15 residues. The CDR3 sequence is CAATSLGNSTDTQYF. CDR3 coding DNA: TGCGCCGCAACCAGTCTGGGAAATAGCACAGATACGCAGTATTTT.

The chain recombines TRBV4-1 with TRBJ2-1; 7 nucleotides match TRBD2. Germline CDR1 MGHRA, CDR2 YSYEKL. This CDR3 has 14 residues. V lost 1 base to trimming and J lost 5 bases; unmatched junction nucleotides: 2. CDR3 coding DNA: TGCGCCAGCAGCCAAGTAACTAGCGACAATGAGCAGTTCTTC. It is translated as CASSQVTSDNEQFF.

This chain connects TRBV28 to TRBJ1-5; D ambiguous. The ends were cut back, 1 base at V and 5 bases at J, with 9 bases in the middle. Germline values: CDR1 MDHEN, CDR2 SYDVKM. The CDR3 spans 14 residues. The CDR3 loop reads CASSLSYWDQPQHF. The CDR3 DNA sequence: TGTGCCAGCAGTTTATCCTATTGGGATCAGCCCCAGCATTTT.

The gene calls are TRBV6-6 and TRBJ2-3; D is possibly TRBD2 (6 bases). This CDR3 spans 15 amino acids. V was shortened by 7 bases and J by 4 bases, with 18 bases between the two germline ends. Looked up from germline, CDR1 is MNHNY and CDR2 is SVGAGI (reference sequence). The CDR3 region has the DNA TGTGCCAGCACCCCGGGTATGGGGGGATCAGATACGCAGTATTTT. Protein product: CASTPGMGGSDTQYF.

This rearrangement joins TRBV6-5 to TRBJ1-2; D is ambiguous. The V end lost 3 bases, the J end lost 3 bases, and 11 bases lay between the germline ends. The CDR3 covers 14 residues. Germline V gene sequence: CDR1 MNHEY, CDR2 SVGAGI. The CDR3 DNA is TGTGCCAGCAGTTATCAATCAGTAGACTATGGCTACACCTTC. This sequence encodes CASSYQSVDYGYTF.

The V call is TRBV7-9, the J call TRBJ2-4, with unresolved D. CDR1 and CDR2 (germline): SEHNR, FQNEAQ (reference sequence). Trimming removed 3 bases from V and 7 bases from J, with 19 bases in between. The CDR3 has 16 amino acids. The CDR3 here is CASSFSPDPPRNIQYF. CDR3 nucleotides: TGTGCCAGCAGCTTTTCTCCGGACCCCCCTAGGAACATTCAGTACTTC.

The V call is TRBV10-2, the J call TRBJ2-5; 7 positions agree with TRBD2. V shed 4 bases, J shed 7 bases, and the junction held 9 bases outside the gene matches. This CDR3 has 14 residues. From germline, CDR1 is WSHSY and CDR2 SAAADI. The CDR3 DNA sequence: TGCGCCAGCAGTGTATTAGCGGGCGGGGGGACCCAGTACTTC. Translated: CASSVLAGGGTQYF.

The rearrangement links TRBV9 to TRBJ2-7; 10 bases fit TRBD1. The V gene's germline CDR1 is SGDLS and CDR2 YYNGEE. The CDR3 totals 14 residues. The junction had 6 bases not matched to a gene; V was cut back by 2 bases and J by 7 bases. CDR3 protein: CASSVTGGSTEQYF. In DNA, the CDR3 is TGTGCCAGCAGCGTGACAGGGGGCTCCACGGAGCAGTACTTC.

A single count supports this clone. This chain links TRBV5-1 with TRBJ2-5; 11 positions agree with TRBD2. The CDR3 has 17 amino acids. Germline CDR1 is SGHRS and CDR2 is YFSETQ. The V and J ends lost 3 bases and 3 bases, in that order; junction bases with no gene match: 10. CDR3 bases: TGCGCCAGCAGCTCGTCAACGGTAGCGGGAGGGAAAGAGACCCAGTACTTC. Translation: CASSSSTVAGGKETQYF.

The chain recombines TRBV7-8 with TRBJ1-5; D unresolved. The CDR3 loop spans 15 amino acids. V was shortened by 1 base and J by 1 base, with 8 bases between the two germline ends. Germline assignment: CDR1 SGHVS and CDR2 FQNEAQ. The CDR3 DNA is TGTGCCAGCAGCTTAGAAGGCCGAAGCAATCAGCCCCAGCATTTT. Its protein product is CASSLEGRSNQPQHF.

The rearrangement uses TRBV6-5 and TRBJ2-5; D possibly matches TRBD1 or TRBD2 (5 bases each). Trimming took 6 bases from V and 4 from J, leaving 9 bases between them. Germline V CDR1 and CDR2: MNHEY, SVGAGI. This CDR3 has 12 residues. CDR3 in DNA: TGTGCCAGCAGGGGGACCCCAGAGACCCAGTACTTC. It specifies CASRGTPETQYF.

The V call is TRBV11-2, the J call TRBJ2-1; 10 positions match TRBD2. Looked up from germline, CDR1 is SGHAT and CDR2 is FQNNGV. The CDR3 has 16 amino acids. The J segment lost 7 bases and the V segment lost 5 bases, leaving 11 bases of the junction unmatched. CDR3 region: CASSIQAGGPINEQFF. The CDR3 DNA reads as TGTGCCAGCAGCATTCAAGCGGGAGGGCCCATTAATGAGCAGTTCTTC.